The clone carrying this T cell receptor (beta chain) has only a few counts. Antigen unknown. This sample is drawn from a study of regulatory T cells in long-lasting Graves disease. Findings and caveats of the study: Analysis covered peripheral blood alone, not thyroid tissue. Reduced TCR diversity was observed in persistent Graves' patients versus newly diagnosed patients.

The time point was: newly diagnosed GD, antithyroid drugs for less than 3 months. PBMCs provided the RNA from which the TCR library was made. Assembly of TCR beta libraries relied on iRepertoire HTBI primers together with Arm-PCR of CDR3 regions. One entry per CDR3 protein, called by TCRdb with MiXCR from the multiplex PCR reads. Seen here are 350,000 to 450,000 distinct CDR3 sequences, about 15% observed once, and the top ten hold approximately 8%. This sample was also put to use in a study of T cells in Graves' hyperthyroidism and ophthalmopathy.

This sequence was found in a woman in her thirties or forties with Graves disease. The sample in question was peripheral blood mononuclear cells (PBMCs), obtained at new diagnosis, from a patient treated with antithyroid drugs.

The CDR3, as DNA: TGTGCCAGCAGCATGCGACAGGGGGATAACTATGGCTACACCTTC. It codes for CASSMRQGDNYGYTF. V and J are TRBV7-9 and TRBJ1-2; TRBD1 aligns across 9 bases. This CDR3 has 15 residues. J gave up 1 base and V 5 bases, and 5 bases lay outside the gene matches. Per the germline V gene, CDR1 is SEHNR and CDR2 is FQNEAQ (reference sequence). Supplemented by reference TRBV7-9 and TRBJ1-2, the full variable domain reads DTGVSQNPRHKITKRGQNVTFRCDPISEHNRLYWYRQTLGQGPEFLTYFQNEAQLEKSRLLSDRFSAERPKGSFSTLEIQRTEQGDSAMYLCASSMRQGDNYGYTFGSGTRLTVV.